This T cell receptor (beta chain) originates from a study of T cell changes during pregnancy in multiple sclerosis. Repertoires were generated with immunoSEQ multiplex PCR, while TCRdb's copy carries only in-frame clones and drops some. The sample lists some 77,000 clones, about 92% seen once, with roughly 0.22% in the top ten. Material: CD4+ T cells from peripheral blood mononuclear cells, obtained before pregnancy. This receptor was identified in a female donor with multiple sclerosis, enrolled in a pregnancy study.

The CDR3 sequence: CASSLEQADYGYTF. Here the CDR3 DNA reads TGTGCCAGCAGCTTGGAACAGGCGGACTATGGCTACACCTTC. The chain couples TRBV5-5 to TRBJ1-2; TRBD1 might be the D (5 bases). Looked up from germline, CDR1 is SGHKS and CDR2 is YYEKEE (reference sequence). Between the trimmed V and J ends, which lost 0 bases and 3 bases, there was a span of 9 bases. The CDR3 has 14 amino acids.